What follows is one TCR beta chain and its context. Its binding antigen is unknown. Base qualities are missing; no much larger clone stands one base away. In total, roughly 710 healthy bone marrow donors made up the cohort. At the time of sampling, all cohort members were nominally healthy, though unrecorded immune exposures were likely present. The donor was CMV seronegative and was included in the group of around 320 seronegative cohort members. A peripheral blood sample was collected from each donor, and TCR beta sequencing was performed on peripheral blood mononuclear cells. The Qiagen DNeasy Blood Extraction Kit was used to extract genomic DNA from the blood cell samples. As encoded in the germline V gene (reference sequence), CDR1 is SEHNR while CDR2 is FQNEAQ. V and J are truncated by 2 bases and 5 bases respectively, leaving an intervening sequence of 9 bases. Including the terminal cysteine and phenylalanine, the CDR3 comprises 13 residues. Just the 39-base CDR3 DNA is kept, in frame starting at base 1.

The data belong to a study of cytomegalovirus exposure and HLA in healthy donors (dated by TCRdb to about 2017). With regard to the full study: An earlier analysis of more than 550 of the donors reported around 280 Gb of sequence data and 95 million to 130 million unique TCR beta sequences obtained from around 180 million T cells. About 310 gigabases of sequencing data and 78 million or so unique TCR sequences were included in an early release covering about 600 HLA-typed donors. Among the approximately 430 genotyped donors, around 79% belonged to the genetic ancestry cluster associated with self-reported Caucasian donors. The aim of the study was to test whether cataloging public T cell receptors could identify signatures of past pathogen exposure. Using immunosequencing, the study profiled T cell repertoires from fewer than 850 subjects and related those repertoires to cytomegalovirus serostatus. Along with the 666-subject first cohort, a separate validation cohort of over a hundred different subjects was used. To predict cytomegalovirus infection status, the study combined high-throughput TCR immunosequencing, statistical association of individual TCRs with disease status, and machine learning. A later analysis re-examined previously published TCR beta repertoires from hundreds of donors and added high-resolution HLA genotyping to investigate patterns of TCR occurrence. Rather than drawing on any new phenotypic data, the later analysis identified candidate immune exposures from TCR beta sequences and the way those sequences occurred across donors. An earlier analysis of approximately 630 of the donors applied high-throughput TCR beta sequencing to assess whether each TCR beta V gene segment acted as functional or pseudogenic. Alongside the repertoire data, information on donor age, sex, ethnicity and CMV serostatus was compiled. A later genetic analysis took genome-wide SNP genotypes for 398 of the 666 donors and used that subset as a discovery cohort. Every repertoire in the discovery cohort had been generated on one and the same sequencing platform. Both class I and class II loci were covered by HLA typing, at four-digit resolution. The number of donors typed differed by locus, with 629-630 for A, B, C, DRB1 and DQB1, more than 500 for DQA1, 606 for DPA1, and some 470 for DPB1. About five DR-DQ haplotypes were treated as single units for association and clustering because of strong linkage in the cohort. Among about 400 genotyped donors of the cohort, an average of around 250,000 unique TCR beta nucleotide sequences was sequenced per donor, of which about 18% were non-productive.

The library relied on the immunoSEQ multiplex PCR assay. For the multiplex PCR, a mixture combining 60 forward primers for TCR Vbeta segments and 13 reverse primers for TCR Jbeta segments was used. The CDR3 region of rearranged TCR beta genes was amplified from genomic DNA with a multiplex PCR assay. The Illumina HiSeq System was used to sequence the amplified TCR beta libraries as 87-base-pair reads. On the study's bioinformatics: Across the 500 to 850 repertoires, a later analysis counted tens of millions of unique TCR beta chains, approximately 12 million of which were shared by at least two donors. Raw reads were error-corrected and collapsed into unique sequences with a nearest-neighbor algorithm that merged closely related sequences to remove PCR and sequencing errors. Alignment of CDR3 sequences to IMGT reference sequences was used to assign V, D and J gene segments. Each retained sequence needed at least a six-nucleotide match to both a V gene segment and a J gene segment. Rearrangements were classified as productive when the CDR3 lacked stop codons and remained in frame with V and J, and all other rearrangements were classified as non-productive. CDR3 was defined according to IMGT convention as the region running from the second conserved V-encoded cysteine to the conserved J-encoded phenylalanine. The earlier analysis of 500 to 750 of the donors excluded any sequence lacking an unambiguous match to a single V gene segment. An earlier analysis of 500 to 700 of the donors classified V segments as functional when productive rearrangements were above 56.7% and as segregating when the standard deviation between donors was above 5%. A statistical classification framework was built to diagnose cytomegalovirus status from the catalog of TCR beta chain sequences. V and J gene assignment, in a later analysis, came from comparing TCR nucleotide sequences with IMGT/GENE-DB human TR gene sequences. Using the TCRdist pipeline, a later analysis assigned CDR3 sequences along with most-parsimonious VDJ recombination scenarios. In a later analysis, each TCR beta chain was defined by its CDR3 amino acid sequence together with its V-gene family, and reads lacking a unique V-gene family were excluded. To address suspected cross-contamination and a sequencing artifact, a later analysis removed a few hundred highly shared, low-generation-probability nucleotide sequences. In a later analysis, a clonal expansion index was calculated for each public chain from normalized within-repertoire ranks of inferred template counts. Generation probabilities in a later analysis came from a VDJ recombination model fitted to out-of-frame rearrangements, and those results were checked against IGoR. Hypergeometric tests were used in a later analysis to score TCR-TCR, TCR-HLA and TCR-CMV co-occurrence, with a repertoire-size bias correction applied to the TCR pairs. False discovery rates were estimated in a later analysis by permuting HLA or CMV assignments 20 times. In a later analysis, co-occurring TCRs were grouped with DBSCAN, and TCRdist sequence similarity was added when clustering was performed within HLA-allele-positive subsets. Co-occurrence clustering excluded repertoires with fewer than 30,000 or more than 120,000 public chains, plus five with anomalous nucleotide sharing. What TCRdb holds here is the immuneACCESS table cut down to in-frame rearrangements. Part of the clones is not present; checked against another copy, under half of the missing clones reflect an unresolved V gene, and the others are unexplained. Clone size and the V and J calls come from that table; the DNA yielded D and trimming. Present in this sample are 100,000 to 150,000 clones, over 70% of which were seen just once. 1.2% of the sample rests with the top ten.

Findings and caveats that apply to the study as a whole: CMV serostatus was the only immune exposure information available for the cohort. In both the original and validation cohorts, the classifier was reported to diagnose cytomegalovirus status with high specificity and sensitivity. In a later analysis, the rate of TCR association differed among HLA loci, with DRB1 alleles having the most associated TCRs and HLA-C alleles having the fewest. An association between a missense DCLRE1C variant and V-gene and J-gene trimming of TCR beta chains was found in a later genetic analysis and replicated in an independent cohort. Linkage disequilibrium might explain the correlated functional status among segregating V segments, but an unknown experimental factor could not be ruled out. A group of highly shared sequence variants was considered likely to be a technical artifact of the sequencing pipeline. In a later analysis, most CMV-associated TCR beta chains were found to appear HLA-restricted, with HLA associations seemingly driven largely by CMV exposure. Compared with equally common non-associated chains, HLA-associated TCR beta chains in a later analysis were more clonally expanded and had lower generation probabilities. Roughly uniform sequencing depth across donors was assumed in presence/absence analyses, although this assumption may not hold. Because the 87-base-pair reads could not distinguish some IMGT-functional V segments, including TRBV6-2 and TRBV6-3, those segments were excluded. This cohort had only TCR beta chains sequenced, and the lack of alpha or paired-chain data limited which features could be detected. According to the authors, the approach could potentially be generalized to other disease states and immunological phenotypes. A later analysis associated 16,951 TCR beta sequences with specific HLA alleles at a false discovery rate of 0.05. A total of 150 to 200 TCR beta chains were listed by the study as associated with cytomegalovirus. Across donors, most TCR sequences were observed very rarely, whereas some public TCRs were present in many individuals. In a later analysis, several top co-occurrence clusters were reported to appear linked to parvovirus B19, influenza, CMV and Epstein-Barr virus. According to a later genetic analysis, donors in an Asian-associated ancestry cluster had fewer N-insertions in productive TCRs than the roughly 660-donor mean. Broadly in line with IMGT annotations, most TCR beta V segments showed up in productive rearrangements about 87% or about 30% of the time in an earlier analysis of several hundred of the donors. In vitro tests confirmed that a few of the cytomegalovirus-associated TCR beta chains recognize cytomegalovirus antigens. When HLA alleles, especially DR and DQ, strongly co-occurred, attributing TCR associations to individual alleles was difficult. Because some donors lacked HLA typing at each locus, the association tests relied only on the typed subset. Because counts were too low, 15 to 20 rarely observed V segments, including chromosome 9 orphons, were excluded from the earlier analysis of 587 of the donors. A further reported finding was that TCR beta sequences accurately predicted the HLA-A and HLA-B alleles for most subjects in the first cohort.

Material for sequencing was PBMCs. This clonotype originated in a female donor in good health and CMV-seronegative. The sequence joins TRBV7-9 to TRBJ1-2; TRBD1 is a weak D gene call, 5 bases matching. The CDR3 region reads CASSLNQGYGYTF. At the DNA level, the sequence is TGTGCCAGCAGCTTAAACCAGGGATATGGCTACACCTTC.